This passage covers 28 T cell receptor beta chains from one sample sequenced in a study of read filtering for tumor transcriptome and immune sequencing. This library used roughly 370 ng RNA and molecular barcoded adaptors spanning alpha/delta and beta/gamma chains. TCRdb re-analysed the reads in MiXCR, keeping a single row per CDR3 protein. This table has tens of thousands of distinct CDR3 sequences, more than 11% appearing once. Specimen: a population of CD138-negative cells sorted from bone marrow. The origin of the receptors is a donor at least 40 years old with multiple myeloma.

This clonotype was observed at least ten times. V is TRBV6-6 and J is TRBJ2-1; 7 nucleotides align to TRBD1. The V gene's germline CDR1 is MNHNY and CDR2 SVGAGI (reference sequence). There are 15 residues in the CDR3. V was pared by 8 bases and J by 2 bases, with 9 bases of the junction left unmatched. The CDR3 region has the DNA TGTGCCAGCCTATCTCTACAGGGGACCTACAATGAGCAGTTCTTC. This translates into CASLSLQGTYNEQFF.

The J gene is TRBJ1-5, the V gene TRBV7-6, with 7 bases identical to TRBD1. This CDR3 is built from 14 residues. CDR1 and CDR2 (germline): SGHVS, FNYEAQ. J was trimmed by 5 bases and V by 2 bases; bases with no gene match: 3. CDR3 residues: CASSLWTGHQPQHF. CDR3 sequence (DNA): TGTGCCAGCAGCTTATGGACAGGTCATCAGCCCCAGCATTTT. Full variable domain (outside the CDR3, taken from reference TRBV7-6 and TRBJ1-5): GAGVSQSPRYKVTKRGQDVALRCDPISGHVSLYWYRQALGQGPEFLTYFNYEAQQDKSGLPNDRFSAERPEGSISTLTIQRTEQRDSAMYRCASSLWTGHQPQHFGDGTRLSIL.

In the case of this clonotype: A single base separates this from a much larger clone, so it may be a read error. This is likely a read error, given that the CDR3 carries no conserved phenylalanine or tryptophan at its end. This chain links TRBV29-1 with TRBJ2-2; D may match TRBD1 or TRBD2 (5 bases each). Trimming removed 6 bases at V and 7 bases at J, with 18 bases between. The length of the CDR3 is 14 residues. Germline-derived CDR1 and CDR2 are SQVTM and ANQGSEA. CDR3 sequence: CSVASLGVVGELFL. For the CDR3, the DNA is TGCAGCGTCGCATCTCTGGGGGTCGTCGGGGAGCTGTTTCTT.

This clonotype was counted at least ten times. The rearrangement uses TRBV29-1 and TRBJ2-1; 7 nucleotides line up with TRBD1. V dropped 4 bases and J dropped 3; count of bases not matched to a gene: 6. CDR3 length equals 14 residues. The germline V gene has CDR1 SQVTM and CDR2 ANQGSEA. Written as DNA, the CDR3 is TGCAGCGTTGGACAGGACAGGCTCTACAATGAGCAGTTCTTC. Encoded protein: CSVGQDRLYNEQFF.

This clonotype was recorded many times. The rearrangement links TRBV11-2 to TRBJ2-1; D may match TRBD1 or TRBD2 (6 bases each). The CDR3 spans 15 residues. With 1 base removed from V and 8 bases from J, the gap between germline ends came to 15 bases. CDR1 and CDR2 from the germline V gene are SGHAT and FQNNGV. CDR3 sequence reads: CASSLVPLGGDEQFF. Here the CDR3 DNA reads TGTGCCAGCAGCTTAGTACCCCTGGGGGGCGATGAGCAGTTCTTC.

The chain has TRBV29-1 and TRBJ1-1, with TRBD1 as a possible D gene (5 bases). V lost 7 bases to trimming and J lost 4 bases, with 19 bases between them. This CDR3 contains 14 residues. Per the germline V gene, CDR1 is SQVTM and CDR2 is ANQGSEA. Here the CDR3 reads CSARQRGVSTEAFF. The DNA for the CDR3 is TGCAGCGCTAGACAGAGAGGGGTTAGCACTGAAGCTTTCTTT.

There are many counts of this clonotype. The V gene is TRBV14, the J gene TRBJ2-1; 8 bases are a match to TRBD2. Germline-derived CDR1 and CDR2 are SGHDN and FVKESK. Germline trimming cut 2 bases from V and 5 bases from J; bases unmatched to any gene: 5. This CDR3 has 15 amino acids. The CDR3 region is CASSQLTSGNNEQFF. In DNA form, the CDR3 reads TGTGCCAGCAGCCAACTTACTAGCGGAAACAATGAGCAGTTCTTC.

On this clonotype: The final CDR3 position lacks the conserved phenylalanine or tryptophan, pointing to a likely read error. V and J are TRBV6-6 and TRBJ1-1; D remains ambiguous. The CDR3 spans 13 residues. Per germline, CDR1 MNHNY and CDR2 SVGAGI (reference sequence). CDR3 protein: CASSSMGNTEAFL. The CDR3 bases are TGTGCCAGCAGTTCTATGGGAAACACCGAAGCTTTCCTT.

For the CDR3, the DNA is TGTGCCAGTGGCCCCCCTGCGGGAGTGGGGGAGACCCAGTACTTC. Encoded protein: CASGPPAGVGETQYF. The chain combines TRBV19 with TRBJ2-5; 7 nucleotides match TRBD2. Germline V gene data show CDR1 as LNHDA and CDR2 as SQIVND (reference sequence). The V segment lost 8 bases and the J segment 5 bases; nucleotides outside the gene matches: 14. The CDR3 is 15 amino acids.

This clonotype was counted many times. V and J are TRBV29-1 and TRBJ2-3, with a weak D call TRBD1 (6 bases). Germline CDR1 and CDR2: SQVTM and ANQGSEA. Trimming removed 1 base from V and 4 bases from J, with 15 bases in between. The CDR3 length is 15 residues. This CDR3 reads CSVEGFRGIPDTQYF. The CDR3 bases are TGCAGCGTTGAAGGTTTCAGGGGTATCCCAGATACGCAGTATTTT.

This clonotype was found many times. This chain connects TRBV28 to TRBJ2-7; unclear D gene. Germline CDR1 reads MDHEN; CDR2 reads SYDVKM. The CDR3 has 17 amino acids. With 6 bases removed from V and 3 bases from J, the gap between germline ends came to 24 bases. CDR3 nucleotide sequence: TGTGCCAGCAGCCAACTTGTGAGACCCCACGGAGACTACGAGCAGTACTTC. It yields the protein CASSQLVRPHGDYEQYF.

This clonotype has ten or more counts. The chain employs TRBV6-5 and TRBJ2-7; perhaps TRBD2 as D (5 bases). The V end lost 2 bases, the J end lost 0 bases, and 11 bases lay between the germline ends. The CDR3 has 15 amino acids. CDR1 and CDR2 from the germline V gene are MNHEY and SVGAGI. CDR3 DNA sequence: TGTGCCAGCAGTTACCACGATAGCGCCTCCTACGAGCAGTACTTC. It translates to CASSYHDSASYEQYF.

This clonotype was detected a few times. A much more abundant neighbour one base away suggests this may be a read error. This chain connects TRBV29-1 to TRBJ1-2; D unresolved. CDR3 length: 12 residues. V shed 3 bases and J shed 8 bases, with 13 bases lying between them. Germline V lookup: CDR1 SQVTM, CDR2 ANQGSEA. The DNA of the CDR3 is TGCAGCGTTGATCCGATAGGGAACGGCTACACCTTC. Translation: CSVDPIGNGYTF.

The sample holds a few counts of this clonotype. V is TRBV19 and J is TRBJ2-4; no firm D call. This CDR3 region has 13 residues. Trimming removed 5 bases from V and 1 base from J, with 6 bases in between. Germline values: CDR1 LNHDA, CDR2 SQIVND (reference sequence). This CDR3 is CASSQGAKNIQYF. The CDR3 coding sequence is TGTGCCAGTAGTCAAGGGGCCAAAAACATTCAGTACTTC.

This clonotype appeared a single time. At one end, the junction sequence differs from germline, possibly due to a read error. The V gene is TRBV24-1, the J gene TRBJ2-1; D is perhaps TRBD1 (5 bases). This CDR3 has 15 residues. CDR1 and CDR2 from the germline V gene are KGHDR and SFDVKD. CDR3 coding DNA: TGTGCCACCAGTGACCCCCAGGGCCTTTACAATGAGCAGTTATTC. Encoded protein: CATSDPQGLYNEQLF.

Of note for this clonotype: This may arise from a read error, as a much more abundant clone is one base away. The CDR3 DNA reads TGTGCCGGCAGCTTCGGTGGACAGGGCCAAGAGACCCAGTACTTC. This translates into CAGSFGGQGQETQYF. The V and J genes are TRBV7-2 and TRBJ2-5; 8 bases are a match to TRBD1. Germline CDR1 SGHTA, CDR2 FQGNSA. The CDR3 spans 15 residues.

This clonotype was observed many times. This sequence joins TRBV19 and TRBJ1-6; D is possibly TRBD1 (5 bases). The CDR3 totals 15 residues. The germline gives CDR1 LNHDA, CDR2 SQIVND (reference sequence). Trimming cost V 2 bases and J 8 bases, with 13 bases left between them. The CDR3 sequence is CASSIRGGGHSPLHF. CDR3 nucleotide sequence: TGTGCCAGTAGTATACGGGGCGGAGGGCATTCACCCCTCCACTTT.

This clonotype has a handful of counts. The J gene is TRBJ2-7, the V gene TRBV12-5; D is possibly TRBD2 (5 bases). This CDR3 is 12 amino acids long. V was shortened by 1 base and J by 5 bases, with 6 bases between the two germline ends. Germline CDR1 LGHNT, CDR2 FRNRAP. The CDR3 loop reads CASGLGGDEQYF. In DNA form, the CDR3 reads TGTGCTAGTGGTTTGGGGGGAGACGAGCAGTACTTC.

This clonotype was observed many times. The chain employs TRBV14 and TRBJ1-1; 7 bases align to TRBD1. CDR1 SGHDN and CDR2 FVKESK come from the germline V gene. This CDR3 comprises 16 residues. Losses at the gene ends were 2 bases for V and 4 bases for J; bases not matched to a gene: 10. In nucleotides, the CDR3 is TGTGCCAGCAGCCAAAGAGCGGGGGCAGGGGGCACTGAAGCTTTCTTT. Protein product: CASSQRAGAGGTEAFF.

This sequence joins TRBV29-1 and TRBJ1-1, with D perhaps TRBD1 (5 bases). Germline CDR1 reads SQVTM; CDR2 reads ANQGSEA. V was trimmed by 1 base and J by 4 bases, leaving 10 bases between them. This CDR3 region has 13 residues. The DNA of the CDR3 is TGCAGCGTTGAAGCTATCGGGGGCACTGAAGCTTTCTTT. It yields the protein CSVEAIGGTEAFF.

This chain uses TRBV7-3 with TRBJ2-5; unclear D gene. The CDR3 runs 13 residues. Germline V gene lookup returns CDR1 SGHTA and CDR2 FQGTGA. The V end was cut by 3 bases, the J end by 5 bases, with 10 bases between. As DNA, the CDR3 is TGTGCCAGCAGCTTGGCCCCGCGGGAGACCCAGTACTTC. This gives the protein CASSLAPRETQYF.

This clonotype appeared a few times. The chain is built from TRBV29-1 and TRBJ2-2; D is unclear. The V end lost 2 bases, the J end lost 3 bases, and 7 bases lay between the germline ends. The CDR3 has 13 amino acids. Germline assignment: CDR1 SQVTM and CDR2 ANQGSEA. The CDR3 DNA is TGCAGCGTTGAACAGGCGGACACCGGGGAGCTGTTTTTT. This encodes CSVEQADTGELFF.

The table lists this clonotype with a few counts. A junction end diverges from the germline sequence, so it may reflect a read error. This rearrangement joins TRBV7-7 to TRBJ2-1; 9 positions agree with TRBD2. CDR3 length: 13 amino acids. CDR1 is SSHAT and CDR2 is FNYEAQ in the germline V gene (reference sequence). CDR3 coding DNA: TGTGCTAGCAGCTCGGGACTAGCCAATGAGCAGTTCTTC. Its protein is CASSSGLANEQFF.

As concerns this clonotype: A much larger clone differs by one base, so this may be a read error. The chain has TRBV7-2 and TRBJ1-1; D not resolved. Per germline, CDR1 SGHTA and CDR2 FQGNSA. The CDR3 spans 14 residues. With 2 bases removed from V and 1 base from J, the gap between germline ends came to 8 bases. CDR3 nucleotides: TGTGCCAGCAGCTTAAGTGCGAAGAACACTGAAGCTTTCTTT. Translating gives CASSLSAKNTEAFF.

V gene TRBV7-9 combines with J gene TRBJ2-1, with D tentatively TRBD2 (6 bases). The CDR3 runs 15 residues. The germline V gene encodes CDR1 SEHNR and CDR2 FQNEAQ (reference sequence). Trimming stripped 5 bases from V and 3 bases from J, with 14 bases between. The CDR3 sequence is CASSVRRGDYNEQFF. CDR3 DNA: TGTGCCAGCAGCGTCAGGCGGGGCGACTACAATGAGCAGTTCTTC.

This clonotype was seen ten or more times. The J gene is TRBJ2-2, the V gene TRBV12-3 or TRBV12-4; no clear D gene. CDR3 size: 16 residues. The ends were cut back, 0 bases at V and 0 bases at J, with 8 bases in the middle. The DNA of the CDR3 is TGTGCCAGCAGTTTAGCGGGCAGAACGAACACCGGGGAGCTGTTTTTT. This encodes CASSLAGRTNTGELFF.

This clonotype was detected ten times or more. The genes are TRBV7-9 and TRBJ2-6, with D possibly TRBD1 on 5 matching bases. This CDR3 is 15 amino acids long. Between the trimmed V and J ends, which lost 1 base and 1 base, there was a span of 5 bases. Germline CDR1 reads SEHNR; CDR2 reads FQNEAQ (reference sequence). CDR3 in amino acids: CASSLGQSGANVLTF. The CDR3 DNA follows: TGTGCCAGCAGCTTAGGACAGTCTGGGGCCAACGTCCTGACTTTC.

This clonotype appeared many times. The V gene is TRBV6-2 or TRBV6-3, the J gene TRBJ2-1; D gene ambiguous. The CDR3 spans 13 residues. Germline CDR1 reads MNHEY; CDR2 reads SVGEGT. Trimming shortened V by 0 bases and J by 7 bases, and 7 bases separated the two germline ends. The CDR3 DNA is TGTGCCAGCAGTTACTCGAGGTCAAATGAGCAGTTCTTC. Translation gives CASSYSRSNEQFF.